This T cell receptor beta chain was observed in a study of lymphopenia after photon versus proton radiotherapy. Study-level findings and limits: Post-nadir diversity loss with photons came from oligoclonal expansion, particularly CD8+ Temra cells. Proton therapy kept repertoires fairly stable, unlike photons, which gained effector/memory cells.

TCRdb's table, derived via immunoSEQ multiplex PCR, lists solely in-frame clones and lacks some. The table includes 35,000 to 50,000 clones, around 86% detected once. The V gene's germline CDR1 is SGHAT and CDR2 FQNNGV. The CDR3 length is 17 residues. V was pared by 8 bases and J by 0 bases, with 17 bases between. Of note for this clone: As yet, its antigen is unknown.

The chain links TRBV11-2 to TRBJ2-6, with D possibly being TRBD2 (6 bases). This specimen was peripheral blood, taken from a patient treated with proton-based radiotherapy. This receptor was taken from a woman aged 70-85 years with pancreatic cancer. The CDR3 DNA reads TGTGCCAGCCAGCGGGTGGGAAGAACCTCTGGGGCCAACGTCCTGACTTTC. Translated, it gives CASQRVGRTSGANVLTF.